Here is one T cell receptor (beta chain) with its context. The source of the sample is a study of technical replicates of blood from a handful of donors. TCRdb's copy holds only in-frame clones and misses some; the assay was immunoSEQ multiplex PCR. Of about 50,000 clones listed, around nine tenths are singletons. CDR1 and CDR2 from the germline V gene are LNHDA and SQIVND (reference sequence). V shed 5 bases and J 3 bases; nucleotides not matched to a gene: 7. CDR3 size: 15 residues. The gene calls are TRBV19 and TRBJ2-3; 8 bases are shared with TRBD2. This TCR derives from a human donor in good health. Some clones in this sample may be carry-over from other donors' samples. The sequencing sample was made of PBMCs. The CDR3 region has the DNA TGTGCCAGTAGTGTAGCGGGATCTAGGACAGATACGCAGTATTTT. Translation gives CASSVAGSRTDTQYF.